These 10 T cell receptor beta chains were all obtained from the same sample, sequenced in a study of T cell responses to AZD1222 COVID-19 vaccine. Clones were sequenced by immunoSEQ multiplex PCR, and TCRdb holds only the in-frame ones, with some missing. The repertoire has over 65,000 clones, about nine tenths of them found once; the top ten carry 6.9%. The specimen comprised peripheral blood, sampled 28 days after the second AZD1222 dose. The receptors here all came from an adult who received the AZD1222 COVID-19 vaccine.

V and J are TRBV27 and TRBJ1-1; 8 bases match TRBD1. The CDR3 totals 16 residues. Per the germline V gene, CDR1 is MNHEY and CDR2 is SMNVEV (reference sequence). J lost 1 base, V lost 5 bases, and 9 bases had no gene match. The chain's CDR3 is CASSSTGGLWNTEAFF. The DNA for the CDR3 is TGTGCCAGCAGTAGTACAGGGGGGCTGTGGAACACTGAAGCTTTCTTT.

The CDR3 nucleotides read TGTGCCAGCAGCTTAGCGGGAGGGAACACCGGGGAGCTGTTTTTT. Its protein is CASSLAGGNTGELFF. The V gene is TRBV7-3, the J gene TRBJ2-2, with 8 bases identical to TRBD2. From germline, CDR1 is SGHTA and CDR2 FQGTGA. The CDR3 runs to 15 residues. The junction had 0 bases not matched to a gene; V was cut back by 2 bases and J by 1 base.

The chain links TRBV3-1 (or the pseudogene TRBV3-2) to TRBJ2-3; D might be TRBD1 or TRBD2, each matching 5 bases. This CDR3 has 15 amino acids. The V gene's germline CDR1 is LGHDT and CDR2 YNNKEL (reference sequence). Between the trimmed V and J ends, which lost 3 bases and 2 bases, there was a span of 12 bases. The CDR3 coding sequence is TGTGCCAGCAGCCAGCGTCAGGGAGTCACAGATACGCAGTATTTT. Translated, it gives CASSQRQGVTDTQYF.

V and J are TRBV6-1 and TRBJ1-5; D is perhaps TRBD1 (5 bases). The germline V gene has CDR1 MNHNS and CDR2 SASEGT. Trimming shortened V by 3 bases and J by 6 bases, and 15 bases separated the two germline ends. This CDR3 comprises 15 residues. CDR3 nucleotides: TGTGCCAGCAGTGACCGGGACCCGGGCAGTCAGCCCCAGCATTTT. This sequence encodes CASSDRDPGSQPQHF.

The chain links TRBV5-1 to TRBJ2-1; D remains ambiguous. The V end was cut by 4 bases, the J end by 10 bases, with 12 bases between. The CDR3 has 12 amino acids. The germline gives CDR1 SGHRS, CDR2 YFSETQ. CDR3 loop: CASSKGHGEQFF. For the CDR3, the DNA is TGCGCCAGCAGCAAGGGCCATGGAGAGCAGTTCTTC.

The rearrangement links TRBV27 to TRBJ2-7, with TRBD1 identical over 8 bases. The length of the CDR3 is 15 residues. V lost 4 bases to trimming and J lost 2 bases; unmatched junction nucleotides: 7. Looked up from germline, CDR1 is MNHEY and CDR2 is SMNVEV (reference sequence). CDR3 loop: CASSSPGQGTYEQYF. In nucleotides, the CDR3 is TGTGCCAGCAGTTCACCTGGACAGGGAACCTACGAGCAGTACTTC.

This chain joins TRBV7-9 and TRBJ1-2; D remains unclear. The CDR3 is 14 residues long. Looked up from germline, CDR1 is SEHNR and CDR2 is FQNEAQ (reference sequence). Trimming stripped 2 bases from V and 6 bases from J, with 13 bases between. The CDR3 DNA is TGTGCCAGCAGCTTATCCCTGGGATGGGATGGCTACACCTTC. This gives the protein CASSLSLGWDGYTF. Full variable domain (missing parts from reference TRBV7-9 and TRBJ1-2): DTGVSQNPRHKITKRGQNVTFRCDPISEHNRLYWYRQTLGQGPEFLTYFQNEAQLEKSRLLSDRFSAERPKGSFSTLEIQRTEQGDSAMYLCASSLSLGWDGYTFGSGTRLTVV.

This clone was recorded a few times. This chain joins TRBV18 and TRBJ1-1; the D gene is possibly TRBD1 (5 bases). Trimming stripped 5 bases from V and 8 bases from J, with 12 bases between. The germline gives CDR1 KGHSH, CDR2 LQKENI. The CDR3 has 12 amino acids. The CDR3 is CASSSSRGEAFF. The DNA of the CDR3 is TGTGCCAGCTCAAGTAGCCGGGGCGAAGCTTTCTTT.

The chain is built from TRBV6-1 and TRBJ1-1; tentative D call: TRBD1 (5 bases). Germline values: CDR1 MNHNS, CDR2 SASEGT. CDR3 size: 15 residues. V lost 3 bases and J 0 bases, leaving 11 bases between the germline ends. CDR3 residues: CASSESGTVNTEAFF. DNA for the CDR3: TGTGCCAGCAGTGAGTCCGGGACGGTGAACACTGAAGCTTTCTTT.

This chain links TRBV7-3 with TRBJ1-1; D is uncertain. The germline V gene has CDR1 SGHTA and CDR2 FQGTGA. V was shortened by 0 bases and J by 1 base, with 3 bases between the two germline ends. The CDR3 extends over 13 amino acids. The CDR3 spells CASSLTWNTEAFF. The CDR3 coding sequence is TGTGCCAGCAGCTTAACGTGGAACACTGAAGCTTTCTTT.